Here is one TCR beta chain with its context. Its antigen is not identified. Clones were read by immunoSEQ multiplex PCR, and TCRdb kept only the in-frame ones, dropping some. The sample records some 13,000 clones, roughly 80% being singletons. Germline CDR1 GTSNPN, CDR2 SVGIG (reference sequence). V was pared by 6 bases and J by 4 bases, with 13 bases between. CDR3 size: 13 residues. The record originates from a study of tumor-infiltrating lymphocytes in localized non-small cell lung cancer. About the study: Patients included smokers and never-smokers with various histologies, some sampled after neoadjuvant chemotherapy.

Study outcomes and limitations: Immunotypes IM1 and IM2 had similar TCR-derived T-cell fractions. Each assay used a separate piece of the same tissue. Higher tumor T cell infiltration than in uninvolved lung was supported by TCRbeta sequencing.

The V call is TRBV30, the J call TRBJ1-3; D not resolved. The sample taken for sequencing was uninvolved lung tissue not adjacent to the tumor. The receptor was isolated from a human donor with non-small cell lung cancer. The CDR3 DNA sequence: TGTGCCTGCGGACCCCAGCTCGGAAACACCATATATTTT. This gives the protein CACGPQLGNTIYF.